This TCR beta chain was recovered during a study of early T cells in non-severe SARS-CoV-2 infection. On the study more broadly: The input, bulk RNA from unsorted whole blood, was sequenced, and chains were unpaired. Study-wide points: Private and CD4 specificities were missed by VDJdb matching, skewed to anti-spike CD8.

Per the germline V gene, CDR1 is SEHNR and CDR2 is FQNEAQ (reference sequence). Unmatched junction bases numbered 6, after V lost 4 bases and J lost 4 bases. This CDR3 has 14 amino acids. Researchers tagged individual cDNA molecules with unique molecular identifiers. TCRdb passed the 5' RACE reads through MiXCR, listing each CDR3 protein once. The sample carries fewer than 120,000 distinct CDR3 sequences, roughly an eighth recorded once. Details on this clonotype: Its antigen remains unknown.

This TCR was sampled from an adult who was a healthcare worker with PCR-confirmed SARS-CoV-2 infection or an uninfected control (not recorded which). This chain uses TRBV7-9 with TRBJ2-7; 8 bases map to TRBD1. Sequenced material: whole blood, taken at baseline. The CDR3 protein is CASSWGTGPYEQYF. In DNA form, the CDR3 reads TGTGCCAGCAGCTGGGGGACAGGTCCATACGAGCAGTACTTC.